The clone carrying this T cell receptor beta chain was counted only a few times. Its antigen is unknown. The data belong to a study of beta chain features in type 1 diabetes. Points from the study as a whole: Type 1 diabetes patients showed a moderate but significant shortening of TCRB CDR3s in all four CD4+ subsets.

Expressed TCRB transcripts got sequenced, as all isolated RNA was reverse transcribed. Clones were read by immunoSEQ multiplex PCR, and TCRdb kept only the in-frame ones, dropping some. In the table there are 300,000 to 350,000 clones, around 9% of which are singletons. CDR3 length: 17 amino acids. Trimming took 5 bases from V and 0 from J; bases not matched to a gene: 7. The germline CDR1 and CDR2 sequences are LGHNA and YSLEER. Sample: central memory CD4+ T cells from blood. The chain couples TRBV4-3 to TRBJ2-3; 11 nucleotides agree with TRBD1. The receptor was derived from a man aged 25 to 40 with type 1 diabetes. The CDR3 region is CASSGGQGVSSTDTQYF. In DNA form, the CDR3 reads TGCGCCAGCAGCGGGGGACAGGGGGTTTCTAGCACAGATACGCAGTATTTT.